This T cell receptor beta chain was retrieved from a study of OX40 agonist ivuxolimab in advanced cancers. Study-wide points: Both blood CD4+ and CD8+ T cells showed clonal growth by week 6 at 0.1 to 3.0 mg/kg.

Trimming cost V 9 bases and J 4 bases, with 21 bases left between them. Germline V gene data show CDR1 as LNHDA and CDR2 as SQIVND (reference sequence). CDR3 size: 15 residues. As regards this clone: Its target is not known.

Repertoires were generated with immunoSEQ multiplex PCR, while TCRdb's copy carries only in-frame clones and drops some. The sample shows tens of thousands of clones, less than 90% of them seen only once. J is TRBJ2-5 and V is TRBV19, with D unclear. Material: CD4+ or CD8+ T cells sorted from blood, obtained in a trial of the OX40 agonist ivuxolimab. This receptor was taken from an adult with an advanced solid tumor such as melanoma, head and neck, liver or kidney cancer. Written as DNA, the CDR3 is TGTGCCAGCACCTCGGAAAACGGTATCGGAGAGACCCAGTACTTC. This sequence encodes CASTSENGIGETQYF. The variable domain in full, completed from reference TRBV19 and TRBJ2-5, reads DGGITQSPKYLFRKEGQNVTLSCEQNLNHDAMYWYRQDPGQGLRLIYYSQIVNDFQKGDIAEGYSVSREKKESFPLTVTSAQKNPTAFYLCASTSENGIGETQYFGPGTRLLVL.